The T cell receptor (beta chain) described here comes from a study of technical replicates of blood from a handful of donors. Profiled with immunoSEQ multiplex PCR; TCRdb holds only in-frame clones, not every one. The sample lists 74,000 or so clones, approximately 96% occurring once. This CDR3 region has 14 residues. Trimming took 2 bases from V and 7 from J; bases not matched to a gene: 10. CDR1 GTSNPN and CDR2 SVGIG come from the germline V gene (reference sequence). The V and J genes are TRBV30 and TRBJ2-5; 7 bases match TRBD2. This TCR was sampled from a human donor in good health. Sequencing was carried out using T cells isolated from PBMCs. CDR3 region: CAWSISGGGVTQYF. The CDR3 bases are TGTGCCTGGAGTATCTCGGGAGGTGGAGTGACCCAGTACTTC.